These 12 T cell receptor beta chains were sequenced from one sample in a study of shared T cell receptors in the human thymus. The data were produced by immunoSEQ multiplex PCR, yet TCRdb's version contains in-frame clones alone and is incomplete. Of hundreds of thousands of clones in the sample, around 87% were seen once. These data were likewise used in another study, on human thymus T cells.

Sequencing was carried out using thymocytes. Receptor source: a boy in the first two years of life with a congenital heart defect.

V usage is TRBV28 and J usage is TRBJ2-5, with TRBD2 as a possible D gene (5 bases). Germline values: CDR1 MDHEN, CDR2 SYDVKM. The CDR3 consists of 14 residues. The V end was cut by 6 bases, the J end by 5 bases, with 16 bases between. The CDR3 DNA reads TGTGCCAGCAGCCCACACCCGGGAAACGAGACCCAGTACTTC. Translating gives CASSPHPGNETQYF. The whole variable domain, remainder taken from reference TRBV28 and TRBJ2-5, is DVKVTQSSRYLVKRTGEKVFLECVQDMDHENMFWYRQDPGLGLRLIYFSYDVKMKEKGDIPEGYSVSREKKERFSLILESASTNQTSMYLCASSPHPGNETQYFGPGTRLLVL.

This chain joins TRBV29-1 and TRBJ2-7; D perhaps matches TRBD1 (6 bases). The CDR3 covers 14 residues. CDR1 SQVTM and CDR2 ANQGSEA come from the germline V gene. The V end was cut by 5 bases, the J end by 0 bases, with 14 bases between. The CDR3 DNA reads TGCAGCGTTCTGACAGGCAAAGTCTCCTACGAGCAGTACTTC. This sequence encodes CSVLTGKVSYEQYF.

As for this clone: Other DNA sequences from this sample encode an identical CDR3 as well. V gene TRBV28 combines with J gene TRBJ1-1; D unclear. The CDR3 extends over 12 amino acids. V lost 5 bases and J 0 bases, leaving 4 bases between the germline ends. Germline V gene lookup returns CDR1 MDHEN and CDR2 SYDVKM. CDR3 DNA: TGTGCCAGCAGTCTGTTGAACACTGAAGCTTTCTTT. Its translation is CASSLLNTEAFF.

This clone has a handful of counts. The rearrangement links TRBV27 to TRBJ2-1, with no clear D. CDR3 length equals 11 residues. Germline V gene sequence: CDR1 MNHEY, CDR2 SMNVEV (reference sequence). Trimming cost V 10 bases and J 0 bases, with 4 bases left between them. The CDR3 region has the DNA TGTGCCACCCTCTCCTACAATGAGCAGTTCTTC. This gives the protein CATLSYNEQFF.

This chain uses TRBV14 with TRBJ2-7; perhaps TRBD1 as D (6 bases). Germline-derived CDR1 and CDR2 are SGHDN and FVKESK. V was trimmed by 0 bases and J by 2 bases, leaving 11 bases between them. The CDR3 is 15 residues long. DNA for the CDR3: TGTGCCAGCAGCCAAGAAGACAGGAATCCCTACGAGCAGTACTTC. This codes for CASSQEDRNPYEQYF.

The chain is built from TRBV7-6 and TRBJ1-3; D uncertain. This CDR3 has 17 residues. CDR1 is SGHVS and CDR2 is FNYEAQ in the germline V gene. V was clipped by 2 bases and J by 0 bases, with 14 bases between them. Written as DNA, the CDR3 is TGTGCCAGCAGCTTAAGCCATCCCGAGAGCTCTGGAAACACCATATATTTT. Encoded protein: CASSLSHPESSGNTIYF.

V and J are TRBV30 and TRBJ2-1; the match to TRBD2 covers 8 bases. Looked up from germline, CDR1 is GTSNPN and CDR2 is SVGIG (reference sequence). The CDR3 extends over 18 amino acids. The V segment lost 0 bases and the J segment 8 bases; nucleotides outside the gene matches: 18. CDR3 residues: CAWSVRPCGRRYCDEQFF. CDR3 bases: TGTGCCTGGAGTGTACGCCCCTGCGGGAGGAGGTATTGCGATGAGCAGTTCTTC.

This CDR3 is CASSSRDSGRDEQFF. CDR3 nucleotides: TGTGCCAGCAGCTCTAGGGATAGCGGGAGAGATGAGCAGTTCTTC. V is TRBV5-4 and J is TRBJ2-1; the match to TRBD2 covers 9 bases. This CDR3 region has 15 residues. From germline, CDR1 is SGHNT and CDR2 YYREEE (reference sequence). J was trimmed by 8 bases and V by 3 bases; bases with no gene match: 9.

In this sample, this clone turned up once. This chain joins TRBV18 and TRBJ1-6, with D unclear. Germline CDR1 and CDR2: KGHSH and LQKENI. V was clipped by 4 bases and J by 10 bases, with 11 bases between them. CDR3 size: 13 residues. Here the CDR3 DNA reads TGTGCCAGCTCACACATCCCCAGATCACCCCTCCACTTT. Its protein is CASSHIPRSPLHF.

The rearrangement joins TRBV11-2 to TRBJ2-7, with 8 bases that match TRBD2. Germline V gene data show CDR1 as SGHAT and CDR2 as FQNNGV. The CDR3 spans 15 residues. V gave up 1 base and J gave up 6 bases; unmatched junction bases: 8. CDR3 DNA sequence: TGTGCCAGCAGCTTAGGGGGAAGCGGGAGTGGCGAGCAGTACTTC. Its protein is CASSLGGSGSGEQYF.

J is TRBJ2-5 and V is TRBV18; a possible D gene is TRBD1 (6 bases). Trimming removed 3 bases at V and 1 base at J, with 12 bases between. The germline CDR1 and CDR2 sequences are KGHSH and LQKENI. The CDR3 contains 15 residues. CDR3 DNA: TGTGCCAGCTCACCTCACGACAGGTTCCAAGAGACCCAGTACTTC. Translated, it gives CASSPHDRFQETQYF. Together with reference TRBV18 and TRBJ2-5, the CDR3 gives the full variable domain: NAGVMQNPRHLVRRRGQEARLRCSPMKGHSHVYWYRQLPEEGLKFMVYLQKENIIDESGMPKERFSAEFPKEGPSILRIQQVVRGDSAAYFCASSPHDRFQETQYFGPGTRLLVL.

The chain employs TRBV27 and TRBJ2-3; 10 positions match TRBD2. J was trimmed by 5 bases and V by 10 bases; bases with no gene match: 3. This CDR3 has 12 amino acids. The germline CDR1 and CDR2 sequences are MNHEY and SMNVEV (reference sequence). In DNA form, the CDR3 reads TGTGCCACCGCTAGCGGGAGAGATACGCAGTATTTT. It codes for CATASGRDTQYF.